The 3 T cell receptor beta chains presented below share a single source sample, sequenced in a study of vaccination and CD4 T cells after COVID-19. Cultured CD4+ T cell DNA underwent sequencing with the Oncomine TCR Beta short-read assay. In TCRdb, the PCR reads were re-called with MiXCR into one record per CDR3 protein. The top ten hold approximately 10% of the sample, which has about 17,000 distinct CDR3 sequences, over 50% seen once. Regarding treatment: 10-day PBMC culture with coronavirus spike peptide pools or control peptides (ViraFEST assay). Their specific antigens are unknown. The sequenced sample consisted of CD4+ T cells from blood, cultured in vitro. The receptors stem from a human donor who had recovered from COVID-19.

By share of the sample, this clonotype is medium-sized (0.01 to 0.1%). The CDR3 loop reads CATSDLQGQGKAETQYF. The CDR3 DNA sequence: TGTGCCACCAGTGATTTGCAGGGCCAAGGAAAGGCAGAGACCCAGTACTTC. The chain is built from TRBV24-1 and TRBJ2-5; D might be TRBD1 (5 bases). This CDR3 has 17 residues. Trimming shortened V by 0 bases and J by 4 bases, and 17 bases separated the two germline ends. Germline assignment: CDR1 KGHDR and CDR2 SFDVKD.

By proportion, this clonotype is large. The CDR3 spells CASSAGRNQPQHF. DNA of the CDR3: TGTGCCAGCAGTGCTGGGAGGAATCAGCCCCAGCATTTT. V usage is TRBV12-3 or TRBV12-4 and J usage is TRBJ1-5; D gene unclear. Trimming removed 5 bases from V and 4 bases from J, with 9 bases in between. CDR3 length: 13 amino acids.

The chain combines TRBV14 with TRBJ1-2; D might be TRBD1 (5 bases). V was shortened by 4 bases and J by 2 bases, with 14 bases between the two germline ends. CDR1 SGHDN and CDR2 FVKESK come from the germline V gene. There are 15 residues in the CDR3. CDR3 sequence reads: CASSLTRDYNYGYTF. In DNA, the CDR3 is TGTGCCAGCAGCCTCACCCGGGACTACAACTATGGCTACACCTTC.